This T cell receptor beta chain was sequenced in a study of tumor-infiltrating lymphocytes in primary liver carcinoma. TCR beta cDNA was made from 400 to 600 ng total RNA with a constant-region primer. What produced the TCR beta libraries was three nested multiplex PCR rounds using slightly modified ARM-PCR. TRBV1-TRBV30 forward and Cbeta reverse primers drove the first two roughly 10-cycle rounds. TCRdb re-derived calls from the multiplex PCR reads in MiXCR, one entry per CDR3 protein. The table includes 250,000 to 350,000 distinct CDR3 sequences, roughly three fifths detected once. Germline CDR1 and CDR2: SGHAT and FQNNGV. This CDR3 spans 14 amino acids. Blood RNA was derived from unsorted whole blood, and germline DNA was extracted too. About this clonotype itself: Mismatch with germline at one junction end may stem from a read error.

The J gene is TRBJ2-7, the V gene TRBV11-2; 9 positions match TRBD2. Material: peripheral blood. The source is a woman younger than 45 with primary liver carcinoma and hepatitis B virus infection. The CDR3 nucleotides read TGTGCCAGCAGCCTAGCTAGCGGGGATAACGAGCAGCACTTC. Protein product: CASSLASGDNEQHF. Full variable domain (remainder filled in from reference TRBV11-2 and TRBJ2-7): EAGVAQSPRYKIIEKRQSVAFWCNPISGHATLYWYQQILGQGPKLLIQFQNNGVVDDSQLPKDRFSAERLKGVDSTLKIQPAKLEDSAVYLCASSLASGDNEQHFGPGTRLTVT.